This TCR beta chain is from a study of cytomegalovirus exposure and HLA in healthy donors. Notes on the study in general: With further analysis later on, most CMV-associated TCR beta chains appeared HLA-restricted. Immune exposure information available was restricted to CMV serostatus. Of the V segments, some could not be distinguished, including TRBV6-2 and TRBV6-3, and were excluded.

Whereas donors were nominally healthy upon sampling, unrecorded immune exposures were probable. Per germline, CDR1 SNHLY and CDR2 FYNNEI. The V end was cut by 8 bases, the J end by 0 bases, with 8 bases between. The CDR3 is 12 amino acids. A remark on this clone: Antigen: not known.

PCR involved 60 Vbeta and 13 Jbeta primers. Repertoires were generated with immunoSEQ multiplex PCR, while TCRdb's copy carries only in-frame clones and drops some. The sample records approximately 170,000 clones, around four fifths being singletons. This chain links TRBV2 with TRBJ2-7, with D possibly matching TRBD1 (6 bases). This sequence was found in a female donor in good health and CMV-seronegative. Sequenced material: PBMCs. Here the CDR3 DNA reads TGTGCCAGCGACAGGAGCTCCTACGAGCAGTACTTC. It specifies CASDRSSYEQYF.